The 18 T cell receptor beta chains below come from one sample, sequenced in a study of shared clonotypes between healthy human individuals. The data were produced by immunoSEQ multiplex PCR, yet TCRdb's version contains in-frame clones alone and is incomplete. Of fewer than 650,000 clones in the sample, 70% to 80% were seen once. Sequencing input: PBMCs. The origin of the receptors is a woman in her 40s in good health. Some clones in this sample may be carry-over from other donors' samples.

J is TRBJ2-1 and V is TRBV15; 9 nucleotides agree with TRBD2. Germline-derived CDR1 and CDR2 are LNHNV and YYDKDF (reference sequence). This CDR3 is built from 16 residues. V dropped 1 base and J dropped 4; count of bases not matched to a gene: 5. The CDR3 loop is CATSRGLAGVYNEQFF. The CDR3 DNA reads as TGTGCCACCAGCAGAGGGTTAGCGGGGGTGTACAATGAGCAGTTCTTC.

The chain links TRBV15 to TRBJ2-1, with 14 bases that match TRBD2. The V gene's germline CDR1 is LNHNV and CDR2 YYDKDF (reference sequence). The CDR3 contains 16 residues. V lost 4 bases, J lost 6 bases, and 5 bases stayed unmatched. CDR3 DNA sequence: TGTGCCACCAGCATCAGGGGGACTAGCGGGAGCAATGAGCAGTTCTTC. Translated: CATSIRGTSGSNEQFF.

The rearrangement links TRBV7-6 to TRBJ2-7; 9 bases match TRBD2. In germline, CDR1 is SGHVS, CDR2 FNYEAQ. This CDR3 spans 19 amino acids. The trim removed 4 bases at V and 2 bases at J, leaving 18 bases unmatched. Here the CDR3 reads CASSSKASWSGRNTYEQYF. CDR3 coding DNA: TGTGCCAGCAGCTCCAAGGCGAGCTGGAGCGGGAGGAATACCTACGAGCAGTACTTC.

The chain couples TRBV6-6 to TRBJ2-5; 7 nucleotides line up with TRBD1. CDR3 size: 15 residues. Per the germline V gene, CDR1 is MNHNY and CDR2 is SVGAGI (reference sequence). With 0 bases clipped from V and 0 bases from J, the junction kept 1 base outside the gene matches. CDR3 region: CASSYSGTDQETQYF. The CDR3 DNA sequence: TGTGCCAGCAGTTACTCAGGGACAGACCAAGAGACCCAGTACTTC.

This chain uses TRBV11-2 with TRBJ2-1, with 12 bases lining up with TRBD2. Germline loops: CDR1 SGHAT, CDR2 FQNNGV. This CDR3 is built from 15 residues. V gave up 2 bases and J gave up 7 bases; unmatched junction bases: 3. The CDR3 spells CASSLTTSGSNEQFF. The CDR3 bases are TGTGCCAGCAGCTTAACGACTAGCGGGAGTAATGAGCAGTTCTTC.

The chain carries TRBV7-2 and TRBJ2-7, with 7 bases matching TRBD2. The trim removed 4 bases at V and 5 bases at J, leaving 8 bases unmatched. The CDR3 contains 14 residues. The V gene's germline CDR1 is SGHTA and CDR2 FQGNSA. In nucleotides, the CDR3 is TGTGCCAGCAGCTGGAGGGAGGGCATCGACGAGCAGTACTTC. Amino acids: CASSWREGIDEQYF. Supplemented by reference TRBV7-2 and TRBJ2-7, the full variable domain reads GAGVSQSPSNKVTEKGKDVELRCDPISGHTALYWYRQSLGQGLEFLIYFQGNSAPDKSGLPSDRFSAERTGGSVSTLTIQRTQQEDSAVYLCASSWREGIDEQYFGPGTRLTVT.

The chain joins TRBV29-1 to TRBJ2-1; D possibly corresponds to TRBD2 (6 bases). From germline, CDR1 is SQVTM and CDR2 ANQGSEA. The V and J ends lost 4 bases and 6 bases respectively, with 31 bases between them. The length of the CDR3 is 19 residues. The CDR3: CSVARLFPSEKFPGNEQFF. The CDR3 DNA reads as TGCAGCGTTGCAAGGTTGTTTCCTAGCGAAAAATTTCCGGGCAATGAGCAGTTCTTC.

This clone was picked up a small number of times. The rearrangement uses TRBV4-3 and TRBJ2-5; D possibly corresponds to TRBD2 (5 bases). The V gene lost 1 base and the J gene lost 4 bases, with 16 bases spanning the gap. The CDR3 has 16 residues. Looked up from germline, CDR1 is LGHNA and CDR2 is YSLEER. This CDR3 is CASSQVGGGRPETQYF. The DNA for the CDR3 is TGCGCCAGCAGCCAAGTAGGTGGAGGAAGACCAGAGACCCAGTACTTC.

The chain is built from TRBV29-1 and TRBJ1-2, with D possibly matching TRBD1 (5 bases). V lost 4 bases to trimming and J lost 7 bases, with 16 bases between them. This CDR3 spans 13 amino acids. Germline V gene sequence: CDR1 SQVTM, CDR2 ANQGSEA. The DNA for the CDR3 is TGCAGCGTTGCCCGACAGACTACATTTGGCTACACCTTC. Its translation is CSVARQTTFGYTF.

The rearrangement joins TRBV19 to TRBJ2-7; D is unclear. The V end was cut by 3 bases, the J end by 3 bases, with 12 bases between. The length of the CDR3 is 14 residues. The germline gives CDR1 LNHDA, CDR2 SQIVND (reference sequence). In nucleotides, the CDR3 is TGTGCCAGTAGTATTCAAGCAAGCCTCTACGAGCAGTACTTC. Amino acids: CASSIQASLYEQYF.

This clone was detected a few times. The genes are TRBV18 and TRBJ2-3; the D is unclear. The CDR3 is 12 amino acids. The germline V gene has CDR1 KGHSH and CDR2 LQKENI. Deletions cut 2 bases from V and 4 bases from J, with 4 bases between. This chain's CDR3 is CASSPSSDTQYF. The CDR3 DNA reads TGTGCCAGCTCACCAAGCTCAGATACGCAGTATTTT.

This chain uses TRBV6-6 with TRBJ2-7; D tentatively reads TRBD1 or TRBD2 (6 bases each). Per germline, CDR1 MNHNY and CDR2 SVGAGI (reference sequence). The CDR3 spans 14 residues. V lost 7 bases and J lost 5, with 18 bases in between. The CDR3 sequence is CASNKDIRGDEQYF. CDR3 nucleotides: TGTGCCAGCAATAAAGACATTAGGGGGGACGAGCAGTACTTC.

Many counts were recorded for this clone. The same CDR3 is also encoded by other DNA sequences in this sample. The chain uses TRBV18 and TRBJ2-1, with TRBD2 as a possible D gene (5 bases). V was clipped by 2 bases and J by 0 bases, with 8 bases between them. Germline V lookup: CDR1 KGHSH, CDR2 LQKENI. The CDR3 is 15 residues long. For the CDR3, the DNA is TGTGCCAGCTCACCAACTAGGAGCTCCTACAATGAGCAGTTCTTC. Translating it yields CASSPTRSSYNEQFF.

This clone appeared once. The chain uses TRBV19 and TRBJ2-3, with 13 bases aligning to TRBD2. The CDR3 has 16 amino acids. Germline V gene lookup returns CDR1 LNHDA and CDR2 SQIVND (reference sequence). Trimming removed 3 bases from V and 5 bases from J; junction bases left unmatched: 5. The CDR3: CASSMGTSGRGDTQYF. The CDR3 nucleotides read TGTGCCAGTAGTATGGGAACTAGCGGGAGGGGAGATACGCAGTATTTT. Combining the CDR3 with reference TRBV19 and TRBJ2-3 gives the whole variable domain DGGITQSPKYLFRKEGQNVTLSCEQNLNHDAMYWYRQDPGQGLRLIYYSQIVNDFQKGDIAEGYSVSREKKESFPLTVTSAQKNPTAFYLCASSMGTSGRGDTQYFGPGTRLTVL.

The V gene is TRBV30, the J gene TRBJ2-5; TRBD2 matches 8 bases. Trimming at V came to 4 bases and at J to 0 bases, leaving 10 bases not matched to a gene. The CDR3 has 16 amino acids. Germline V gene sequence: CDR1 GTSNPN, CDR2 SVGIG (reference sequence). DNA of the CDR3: TGTGCCTGGACTTTGACTAGCGCTCCCTACCAAGAGACCCAGTACTTC. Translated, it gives CAWTLTSAPYQETQYF.

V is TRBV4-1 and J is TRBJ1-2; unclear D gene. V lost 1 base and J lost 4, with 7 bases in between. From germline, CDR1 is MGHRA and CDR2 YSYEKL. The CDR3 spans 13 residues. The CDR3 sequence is CASSQVVTYGYTF. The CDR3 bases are TGCGCCAGCAGCCAAGTCGTCACCTATGGCTACACCTTC.

The CDR3 sequence is CASSLLRGLHTEAFF. CDR3 bases: TGTGCCAGCAGTTTACTTAGGGGACTACACACTGAAGCTTTCTTT. The chain combines TRBV28 with TRBJ1-1; tentative D call: TRBD1 (5 bases). The CDR3 is 15 amino acids. CDR1 and CDR2 (germline): MDHEN, SYDVKM. V gave up 2 bases and J gave up 3 bases, with 13 bases separating them.

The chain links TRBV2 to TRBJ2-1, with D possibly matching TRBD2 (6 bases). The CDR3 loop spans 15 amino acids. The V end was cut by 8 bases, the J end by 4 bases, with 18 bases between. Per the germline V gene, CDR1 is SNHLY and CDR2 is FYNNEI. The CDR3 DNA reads TGTGCCAGCGGCCACGCGGGGATACTTTACAATGAGCAGTTCTTC. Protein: CASGHAGILYNEQFF.